A single T cell receptor (beta chain) is shown here with its context. Antigen: not known. These data originate in a study of cytomegalovirus exposure and HLA in healthy donors. At the level of the study: Genotyping of hundreds of donors showed that roughly 83% belonged to the Caucasian-associated ancestry cluster.

Despite likely unrecorded immune exposures, the donors were nominally healthy at the time of sampling. Germline loops: CDR1 SQVTM, CDR2 ANQGSEA. V shed 1 base and J 5 bases; nucleotides not matched to a gene: 10. This CDR3 is built from 15 residues. Use of 60 Vbeta and 13 Jbeta primers characterized the PCR. The repertoire was sequenced with immunoSEQ multiplex PCR; TCRdb's copy has only in-frame clones and lacks some. The sample lists around 110,000 clones; 65% were seen once. Whole-study findings and limits: In a later analysis, TCR beta V- and J-gene trimming was associated with a missense DCLRE1C variant. In vitro data verified a few CMV-associated chains as specific for CMV antigens.

The material sequenced was PBMCs. This receptor was obtained from a woman between 40 and 55 years old in good health and CMV-seropositive. The chain couples TRBV29-1 to TRBJ1-2, with 7 bases lining up with TRBD1. The DNA for the CDR3 is TGCAGCGTTGAAGGGACAGGCTTTGGTAGATATGGCTACACCTTC. Translated: CSVEGTGFGRYGYTF. Combining the CDR3 with reference TRBV29-1 and TRBJ1-2 gives the whole variable domain SAVISQKPSRDICQRGTSLTIQCQVDSQVTMMFWYRQQPGQSLTLIATANQGSEATYESGFVIDKFPISRPNLTFSTLTVSNMSPEDSSIYLCSVEGTGFGRYGYTFGSGTRLTVV.